These T cell receptor beta chains were read from a single sample in a study of blood T cell repertoires in COVID-19. Sequencing used immunoSEQ multiplex PCR; TCRdb keeps in-frame clones, though not all of them. The sample consists of around 180,000 clones, 89% of them appearing once. The sequencing input was PBMCs or T cells enriched from blood (not recorded which). The receptors derive from a woman between 35 and 50 years old with acute COVID-19. Each CDR3 is given with its conserved first and last residue. D genes are given only for firm matches. The listing skips clone size in some rows; elsewhere it reads once, few, many or a size class.

clone size: -
J gene: TRBJ2-2
V gene: TRBV5-4
D gene: TRBD2
CDR3 DNA: TGTGCCAGCAGCCTCCTCCGTGGTAGCGGGGGGGCCGGGGAGCTGTTTTTT
CDR3 protein: CASSLLRGSGGAGELFF

clone size: -
J gene: TRBJ1-6
V gene: TRBV9
D gene: -
CDR3 DNA: TGTGCCAGCAGCGTAGGGGGCCAAAATAATTCACCCCTCCACTTT
CDR3 protein: CASSVGGQNNSPLHF

clone size: -
J gene: TRBJ2-3
V gene: TRBV4-1
D gene: -
CDR3 DNA: TGCGCCAGCAGCCGGGCGGGTGCTAGCACAGATACGCAGTATTTT
CDR3 protein: CASSRAGASTDTQYF

clone size: -
J gene: TRBJ2-7
V gene: TRBV9
D gene: -
CDR3 DNA: TGTGCCAGCAGCGTAGTGGGCAGACCCTGGGACGAGCAGTACTTC
CDR3 protein: CASSVVGRPWDEQYF

clone size: -
J gene: TRBJ2-2
V gene: TRBV5-8
D gene: TRBD1
CDR3 DNA: TGTGCCAGCAGCCCGATGGACAGGGGCAGCACCGGGGAGCTGTTTTTT
CDR3 protein: CASSPMDRGSTGELFF

clone size: -
J gene: TRBJ2-3
V gene: TRBV18
D gene: TRBD1
CDR3 DNA: TGTGCCAGCTCACCGATACCGGGACAGGGGAGGATAGATACGCAGTATTTT
CDR3 protein: CASSPIPGQGRIDTQYF

clone size: -
J gene: TRBJ1-2
V gene: TRBV7-8
D gene: TRBD1
CDR3 DNA: TGTGCCAGCAGCTCTAGGACAGGGGCGTATGGCTACACCTTC
CDR3 protein: CASSSRTGAYGYTF

clone size: -
J gene: TRBJ1-1
V gene: TRBV27
D gene: -
CDR3 DNA: TGTGCCAGCAGTTTACAGGGCACTTCAAGAAACACTGAAGCTTTCTTT
CDR3 protein: CASSLQGTSRNTEAFF

clone size: -
J gene: TRBJ2-5
V gene: TRBV6-6
D gene: TRBD2
CDR3 DNA: TGTGCCAGCAGCCGAGGGGGTCTAGCGGGGAACCAAGAGACCCAGTACTTC
CDR3 protein: CASSRGGLAGNQETQYF

clone size: -
J gene: TRBJ2-1
V gene: TRBV9
D gene: -
CDR3 DNA: TGTGCCAGCAGCCCCCCGGGGGGCGGGGACAATGAGCAGTTCTTC
CDR3 protein: CASSPPGGGDNEQFF

clone size: -
J gene: TRBJ1-3
V gene: TRBV9
D gene: TRBD1
CDR3 DNA: TGTGCCAGCAGCTCAACAGGGGGTCGTAACACCATATATTTT
CDR3 protein: CASSSTGGRNTIYF

clone size: -
J gene: TRBJ2-1
V gene: TRBV14
D gene: -
CDR3 DNA: TGTGCCAGCAGCCAAAGCGTCTGGCCCGAAGAGATGGTTGAGCAGTTCTTC
CDR3 protein: CASSQSVWPEEMVEQFF

clone size: once
J gene: TRBJ2-5
V gene: TRBV5-1
D gene: TRBD2
CDR3 DNA: TGCGCCAGCAGCCCGGACCTATCGGGGACTAGCGGGAGGGCGGGAGAGACCCAGTACTTC
CDR3 protein: CASSPDLSGTSGRAGETQYF

clone size: -
J gene: TRBJ1-5
V gene: TRBV29-1
D gene: -
CDR3 DNA: TGCAGCGTTGTTGTTGGCGGCGGCAATCAGCCCCAGCATTTT
CDR3 protein: CSVVVGGGNQPQHF

clone size: -
J gene: TRBJ2-3
V gene: TRBV19
D gene: -
CDR3 DNA: TGTGCCAGTGATCGGGGGACCTACACAGATACGCAGTATTTT
CDR3 protein: CASDRGTYTDTQYF

clone size: -
J gene: TRBJ1-3
V gene: TRBV28
D gene: -
CDR3 DNA: TGTGCCAGCATGCCCGGGGGAGTCTCTGGAAACACCATATATTTT
CDR3 protein: CASMPGGVSGNTIYF

clone size: -
J gene: TRBJ2-1
V gene: TRBV28
D gene: TRBD1
CDR3 DNA: TGTGCCAGCAGTTTACTGGGACAGCCCTCGGGTAGGAATGAGCAGTTCTTC
CDR3 protein: CASSLLGQPSGRNEQFF

clone size: -
J gene: TRBJ2-3
V gene: TRBV6-5
D gene: TRBD1
CDR3 DNA: TGTGCCAGCAGTTATGTAGGGGGCATCGCAGATACGCAGTATTTT
CDR3 protein: CASSYVGGIADTQYF

clone size: -
J gene: TRBJ2-5
V gene: TRBV28
D gene: -
CDR3 DNA: TGTGCCAGCAGTCCATATCACGCTGACAGACAAGAGACCCAGTACTTC
CDR3 protein: CASSPYHADRQETQYF

clone size: once
J gene: TRBJ1-1
V gene: TRBV3-1/TRBV3-2
D gene: TRBD1
CDR3 DNA: TGTGCCAGCAGCCAACGGGACAGGGGGACGGCTTTCTTT
CDR3 protein: CASSQRDRGTAFF

clone size: -
J gene: TRBJ2-5
V gene: TRBV9
D gene: -
CDR3 DNA: TGTGCCAGCAGCGTAGAAGGAGGGCATTGGGAGACCCAGTACTTC
CDR3 protein: CASSVEGGHWETQYF

clone size: -
J gene: TRBJ1-5
V gene: TRBV30
D gene: -
CDR3 DNA: TGTGCCTGGAGTGTACCAGGGCTTAATCAGCCCCAGCATTTT
CDR3 protein: CAWSVPGLNQPQHF

clone size: -
J gene: TRBJ2-5
V gene: TRBV30
D gene: -
CDR3 DNA: TGTGCCTGGAGTGTAAGGGGGGGTCACGCGGCGTCCCAGTACTTC
CDR3 protein: CAWSVRGGHAASQYF

clone size: -
J gene: TRBJ2-1
V gene: TRBV5-8
D gene: -
CDR3 DNA: TGTGCCAGCAGCTTCGAGGGACTTTCCTACAATGAGCAGTTCTTC
CDR3 protein: CASSFEGLSYNEQFF

clone size: -
J gene: TRBJ2-2
V gene: TRBV11-3
D gene: -
CDR3 DNA: TGTGCCAGCAGCTTAGGTCGAGCCGGGGAGCTGTTTTTT
CDR3 protein: CASSLGRAGELFF